A selection of T cell receptor beta chains follows, all from one sample in a study of blood T cell repertoires in COVID-19. TCRdb keeps only in-frame clones here, not all; method: immunoSEQ multiplex PCR. This table holds under 300,000 clones, around 90% found once. The sequencing input was peripheral blood. These receptors came from a man aged 55 to 70 who had recovered from COVID-19. CDR3s include the opening cysteine and the closing phenylalanine or tryptophan. The D gene is left open where the match is weak. Not every row has a clone size; where given, it reads once, few, many or a size class.

D gene: NA; V gene: TRBV11-2; clone size: NA; J gene: TRBJ1-4; CDR3 protein: CASSGRDTGGGEKLFF; CDR3 DNA: TGTGCCAGCAGCGGTCGGGACACCGGGGGGGGTGAAAAACTGTTTTTT
D gene: TRBD1; V gene: TRBV28; clone size: NA; J gene: TRBJ1-3; CDR3 protein: CASSQYRGVLRNTIYF; CDR3 DNA: TGTGCCAGCAGTCAATACAGGGGAGTGCTGAGAAACACCATATATTTT
D gene: NA; V gene: TRBV27; clone size: NA; J gene: TRBJ1-1; CDR3 protein: CASSILQGMGNTEAFF; CDR3 DNA: TGTGCCAGCAGTATACTTCAGGGTATGGGGAACACTGAAGCTTTCTTT
D gene: TRBD1; V gene: TRBV2; clone size: NA; J gene: TRBJ1-1; CDR3 protein: CASSEGDRDLTEAFF; CDR3 DNA: TGTGCCAGCAGTGAAGGGGACAGGGATCTCACTGAAGCTTTCTTT
D gene: TRBD1; V gene: TRBV7-9; clone size: NA; J gene: TRBJ1-2; CDR3 protein: CASRDPGRDRESGYTF; CDR3 DNA: TGTGCCAGCAGAGATCCAGGTCGGGACAGGGAGAGTGGCTACACCTTC
D gene: TRBD1; V gene: TRBV20-1; clone size: NA; J gene: TRBJ2-1; CDR3 protein: CSAREGGRFF; CDR3 DNA: TGCAGTGCTAGAGAAGGGGGCCGGTTCTTC
D gene: TRBD1; V gene: TRBV5-1; clone size: once; J gene: TRBJ2-3; CDR3 protein: CASSYGQGVADTQYF; CDR3 DNA: TGCGCCAGCAGCTATGGACAGGGGGTGGCAGATACGCAGTATTTT
D gene: NA; V gene: TRBV6-5; clone size: once; J gene: TRBJ2-3; CDR3 protein: CASSFVIRFSGYYYF; CDR3 DNA: TGTGCCAGCAGTTTTGTTATCAGGTTCTCGGGGTACTATTATTTT
D gene: TRBD1; V gene: TRBV13; clone size: NA; J gene: TRBJ2-7; CDR3 protein: CASSLGDRVYEQYF; CDR3 DNA: TGTGCCAGCAGCTTGGGGGACAGAGTATACGAGCAGTACTTC
D gene: NA; V gene: TRBV3-1/TRBV3-2; clone size: NA; J gene: TRBJ1-6; CDR3 protein: CASSQMSDNSPLHF; CDR3 DNA: TGTGCCAGCAGCCAAATGAGTGATAATTCACCCCTCCACTTT
D gene: TRBD2; V gene: TRBV7-2; clone size: NA; J gene: TRBJ2-7; CDR3 protein: CASSQGTSGGHIPYEQYF; CDR3 DNA: TGTGCCAGCAGCCAAGGGACTAGCGGGGGCCACATCCCCTACGAGCAGTACTTC
D gene: TRBD2; V gene: TRBV2; clone size: once; J gene: TRBJ2-1; CDR3 protein: CASSEARGTSGVNEQFF; CDR3 DNA: TGTGCCAGCAGTGAAGCCAGAGGGACTAGCGGGGTCAATGAGCAGTTCTTC
D gene: NA; V gene: TRBV25-1; clone size: NA; J gene: TRBJ2-4; CDR3 protein: CASSGGVAKNIQYF; CDR3 DNA: TGTGCCAGCAGTGGGGGGGTGGCCAAAAACATTCAGTACTTC
D gene: TRBD1; V gene: TRBV2; clone size: NA; J gene: TRBJ1-3; CDR3 protein: CASGTGVYSGNTIYF; CDR3 DNA: TGTGCCAGCGGGACAGGGGTTTACTCTGGAAACACCATATATTTT
D gene: TRBD1; V gene: TRBV7-9; clone size: NA; J gene: TRBJ1-5; CDR3 protein: CASSRTGAGIAGNQPQHF; CDR3 DNA: TGTGCCAGCAGCCGGACAGGGGCTGGCATTGCTGGCAATCAGCCCCAGCATTTT
D gene: TRBD1; V gene: TRBV19; clone size: NA; J gene: TRBJ1-1; CDR3 protein: CASSIPWQGAQKSNTEAFF; CDR3 DNA: TGTGCCAGTAGTATCCCCTGGCAGGGGGCGCAGAAGTCGAACACTGAAGCTTTCTTT
D gene: NA; V gene: TRBV2; clone size: NA; J gene: TRBJ1-3; CDR3 protein: CASSDMLGDLSSGNTIYF; CDR3 DNA: TGTGCCAGCAGTGATATGCTGGGGGACTTGAGCTCTGGAAACACCATATATTTT
D gene: TRBD1; V gene: TRBV28; clone size: NA; J gene: TRBJ1-3; CDR3 protein: CASSSQGAGGNTIYF; CDR3 DNA: TGTGCCAGCAGTTCACAGGGGGCGGGTGGAAACACCATATATTTT
D gene: NA; V gene: TRBV24-1; clone size: NA; J gene: TRBJ2-6; CDR3 protein: CATSDSRPSGANVLTF; CDR3 DNA: TGTGCCACCAGTGACTCTAGACCGTCTGGGGCCAACGTCCTGACTTTC
D gene: NA; V gene: TRBV10-1; clone size: NA; J gene: TRBJ1-1; CDR3 protein: CASIWAASSAFF; CDR3 DNA: TGCGCCAGCATCTGGGCCGCGAGTTCAGCTTTCTTT
D gene: TRBD2; V gene: TRBV9; clone size: NA; J gene: TRBJ2-3; CDR3 protein: CASSVTSGADTQYF; CDR3 DNA: TGTGCCAGCAGCGTGACTAGCGGCGCAGATACGCAGTATTTT
D gene: NA; V gene: TRBV19; clone size: few; J gene: TRBJ1-2; CDR3 protein: CASRLDGNYGYTF; CDR3 DNA: TGTGCCAGTAGGCTCGACGGGAACTATGGCTACACCTTC
D gene: NA; V gene: TRBV9; clone size: NA; J gene: TRBJ2-3; CDR3 protein: CASSVGGAGDTQYF; CDR3 DNA: TGTGCCAGCAGCGTAGGCGGGGCGGGGGATACGCAGTATTTT
D gene: TRBD1; V gene: TRBV19; clone size: NA; J gene: TRBJ1-5; CDR3 protein: CASGGWTGYNQPQHF; CDR3 DNA: TGTGCCAGTGGGGGCTGGACAGGGTACAATCAGCCCCAGCATTTT
D gene: NA; V gene: TRBV27; clone size: NA; J gene: TRBJ1-4; CDR3 protein: CASSSWQSNEKLFF; CDR3 DNA: TGTGCCAGCAGCTCGTGGCAGTCTAATGAAAAACTGTTTTTT
D gene: NA; V gene: TRBV25-1; clone size: few; J gene: TRBJ1-2; CDR3 protein: CASSDAGRGRSGYTF; CDR3 DNA: TGTGCCAGCAGTGACGCAGGCAGGGGTAGATCCGGCTACACCTTC
D gene: NA; V gene: TRBV6-1; clone size: NA; J gene: TRBJ1-2; CDR3 protein: CATKARDAIRLGYTF; CDR3 DNA: TGTGCCACCAAAGCGCGGGACGCAATACGATTAGGCTACACCTTC
D gene: NA; V gene: TRBV30; clone size: NA; J gene: TRBJ2-1; CDR3 protein: CAWSVARWPGQFF; CDR3 DNA: TGTGCCTGGAGTGTTGCTAGGTGGCCGGGTCAGTTCTTC
D gene: TRBD2; V gene: TRBV19; clone size: NA; J gene: TRBJ2-7; CDR3 protein: CASSLGLAHEQYF; CDR3 DNA: TGTGCCAGTAGTTTGGGACTAGCGCACGAGCAGTACTTC
D gene: NA; V gene: TRBV19; clone size: NA; J gene: TRBJ1-4; CDR3 protein: CASSIVTTLNEKLFF; CDR3 DNA: TGTGCCAGTAGTATAGTGACGACACTTAATGAAAAACTGTTTTTT
D gene: NA; V gene: TRBV11-2; clone size: NA; J gene: TRBJ1-1; CDR3 protein: CASSSEGGVAFF; CDR3 DNA: TGTGCCAGCAGCTCTGAGGGGGGGGTAGCTTTCTTT
D gene: TRBD1; V gene: TRBV3-1/TRBV3-2; clone size: NA; J gene: TRBJ2-2; CDR3 protein: CASRDRGKTAGELFF; CDR3 DNA: TGTGCCAGCAGAGACAGGGGTAAAACGGCCGGGGAGCTGTTTTTT
D gene: TRBD2; V gene: TRBV6-4; clone size: once; J gene: TRBJ2-2; CDR3 protein: CASSEPWRGDTGELFF; CDR3 DNA: TGTGCCAGCAGTGAGCCTTGGCGGGGGGACACCGGGGAGCTGTTTTTT
D gene: TRBD1; V gene: TRBV7-9; clone size: NA; J gene: TRBJ2-3; CDR3 protein: CASSLRQGAYTDTQYF; CDR3 DNA: TGTGCCAGCAGCTTAAGGCAGGGGGCCTACACAGATACGCAGTATTTT
D gene: NA; V gene: TRBV30; clone size: NA; J gene: TRBJ1-6; CDR3 protein: CAWSTGSDNSPLHF; CDR3 DNA: TGTGCCTGGAGCACAGGGTCGGATAATTCACCCCTCCACTTT
D gene: TRBD2; V gene: TRBV6-6; clone size: NA; J gene: TRBJ2-3; CDR3 protein: CASIAGGPPDTQYF; CDR3 DNA: TGTGCCAGCATAGCGGGGGGGCCTCCAGATACGCAGTATTTT
D gene: TRBD2; V gene: TRBV11-2; clone size: NA; J gene: TRBJ2-1; CDR3 protein: CASSLELAGGSNEQFF; CDR3 DNA: TGTGCCAGCAGCTTGGAACTAGCGGGGGGGAGCAATGAGCAGTTCTTC
D gene: NA; V gene: TRBV6-5; clone size: NA; J gene: TRBJ1-6; CDR3 protein: CASGADSPLHF; CDR3 DNA: TGTGCCAGCGGGGCCGATTCACCCCTCCACTTT
D gene: NA; V gene: TRBV6-6; clone size: NA; J gene: TRBJ2-1; CDR3 protein: CASSQQTRGVEQFF; CDR3 DNA: TGTGCCAGCAGTCAACAGACCAGGGGCGTTGAGCAGTTCTTC
D gene: TRBD2; V gene: TRBV4-1; clone size: NA; J gene: TRBJ2-1; CDR3 protein: CASSQDRGLAGGPNPYNEQFF; CDR3 DNA: TGCGCCAGCAGCCAAGATAGGGGACTAGCGGGGGGGCCCAACCCCTACAATGAGCAGTTCTTC
D gene: TRBD1; V gene: TRBV19; clone size: NA; J gene: TRBJ1-1; CDR3 protein: CASDGLYQGDSEAFF; CDR3 DNA: TGTGCCAGTGACGGCCTCTATCAGGGGGATTCTGAAGCTTTCTTT
D gene: NA; V gene: TRBV9; clone size: NA; J gene: TRBJ2-5; CDR3 protein: CASSVGGSVVETQYF; CDR3 DNA: TGTGCCAGCAGCGTAGGCGGGTCAGTCGTAGAGACCCAGTACTTC
D gene: NA; V gene: TRBV29-1; clone size: NA; J gene: TRBJ1-2; CDR3 protein: CSVEWGRYGYTF; CDR3 DNA: TGCAGCGTTGAATGGGGCAGGTATGGCTACACCTTC
D gene: NA; V gene: TRBV29-1; clone size: NA; J gene: TRBJ2-3; CDR3 protein: CSVEEGSSHYSLDTQYF; CDR3 DNA: TGCAGCGTTGAAGAGGGGAGCAGCCACTACTCTCTGGATACGCAGTATTTT
D gene: TRBD1; V gene: TRBV7-9; clone size: NA; J gene: TRBJ2-6; CDR3 protein: CASSLAGGRSGANVLTF; CDR3 DNA: TGTGCCAGCAGCTTAGCAGGGGGCAGGTCTGGGGCCAACGTCCTGACTTTC
D gene: NA; V gene: TRBV5-1; clone size: NA; J gene: TRBJ1-2; CDR3 protein: CASSFLTGANYGYTF; CDR3 DNA: TGCGCCAGCAGCTTTTTGACAGGAGCTAACTATGGCTACACCTTC
D gene: TRBD1; V gene: TRBV5-1; clone size: NA; J gene: TRBJ2-5; CDR3 protein: CASSYTGAQETQYF; CDR3 DNA: TGCGCCAGCAGCTACACAGGGGCCCAAGAGACCCAGTACTTC
D gene: TRBD2; V gene: TRBV24-1; clone size: NA; J gene: TRBJ2-1; CDR3 protein: CATSKTSGGNYNEQFF; CDR3 DNA: TGTGCCACCAGTAAGACTAGCGGGGGAAACTACAATGAGCAGTTCTTC
D gene: NA; V gene: TRBV19; clone size: NA; J gene: TRBJ2-3; CDR3 protein: CASSNVKETSIFVDTQYF; CDR3 DNA: TGTGCCAGTAGTAACGTTAAAGAGACTAGTATCTTTGTAGATACGCAGTATTTT
D gene: TRBD1; V gene: TRBV3-1/TRBV3-2; clone size: NA; J gene: TRBJ2-3; CDR3 protein: CASSSTQGNTQYF; CDR3 DNA: TGTGCCAGCAGCTCGACACAGGGGAATACGCAGTATTTT
D gene: NA; V gene: TRBV3-1/TRBV3-2; clone size: NA; J gene: TRBJ2-2; CDR3 protein: CASSQSGLRRLGGELFF; CDR3 DNA: TGTGCCAGCAGCCAAAGCGGGCTTAGGAGGCTGGGCGGGGAGCTGTTTTTT
D gene: NA; V gene: TRBV24-1; clone size: NA; J gene: TRBJ2-3; CDR3 protein: CATSDLRAVGHTDTQYF; CDR3 DNA: TGTGCCACCAGTGATTTGCGAGCGGTCGGCCACACAGATACGCAGTATTTT
D gene: NA; V gene: TRBV19; clone size: NA; J gene: TRBJ2-6; CDR3 protein: CASSISDGEAGANVLTF; CDR3 DNA: TGTGCCAGTAGTATATCTGACGGAGAGGCCGGGGCCAACGTCCTGACTTTC
D gene: NA; V gene: TRBV7-9; clone size: NA; J gene: TRBJ1-1; CDR3 protein: CASSLNGGEAEAFF; CDR3 DNA: TGTGCCAGCAGCTTAAATGGGGGGGAGGCTGAAGCTTTCTTT